The sequence of this T cell receptor (beta chain) was determined in a study of blood T cell repertoires in COVID-19 (dated by TCRdb to 2020 to 2021). A note on the overall study: Samples from collaborators originated in the United States, Italy and Spain and spanned both the acute and convalescent phases of COVID-19. Deeply sampled blood TCRbeta repertoires from subjects exposed to, actively infected with, or recovered from COVID-19 were included in the dataset. The material from the prospective study consisted of cDNA or gDNA derived from T cells, B-cell-depleted T cells, or PBMCs. Where available, HLA class I and class II types were obtained from metadata supplied by the sample provider rather than from assay-based typing. A freely available public database, intended as a resource for researchers studying the immune response to SARS-CoV-2, is where the repertoires were released. The samples were drawn from the first 160 participants of the ongoing ImmuneRACE study and from 1,254 subjects provided by 6 global collaborators. Sample metadata almost always included a de-identified subject ID, COVID-19 status, age in years and sex.

V is shortened by 3 bases, J by 5 bases, and the region joining them spans 16 bases. Its CDR3 holds 15 amino acids, cysteine through phenylalanine. Only the CDR3 DNA is retained, 45 bases long and in frame from the first base. The germline V gene (reference sequence) specifies LNHDA as CDR1 and SQIVND as CDR2. Collaborating institutions collected whole blood in K2EDTA tubes following their own protocols. For TCRbeta analysis, collaborators shipped samples as frozen whole blood, isolated PBMCs, or DNA extracted from either of those sample types. General findings and caveats noted by the study authors: Clinical and demographic metadata were provided uncurated, with the amount varying by source and participant.

The immunoSEQ Assay, a bias-controlled multiplex PCR, was used to amplify TCRbeta CDR3 regions from genomic DNA. The original pipeline was this. Nucleated cell counts per sample were estimated from amplification of reference gene primers within the assay. To quantify the absolute abundance of each unique TCRbeta CDR3 rearrangement, sequence reads were collapsed and filtered. For each sample, productive Simpson clonality was calculated as the square root of Simpson's diversity index over productive rearrangements. TCRdb took this table from immuneACCESS and kept in-frame rearrangements with V and J called. Such tables lack part of the clones; where checked against another copy, unresolved V genes explain under half of the gap, and the rest is unexplained. That table supplies the V and J calls and clone size; D and trimming were determined from the DNA. The sample profile shows tens of thousands of clones; 80% to 90% of them were found once. The leading ten clones occupy 3% to 3.5% of the sample.

A note on this clone: It has no known antigen specificity. Base qualities are not provided; no much larger clone lies one nucleotide away.

The chain is made from TRBV19 and TRBJ1-1; the best D guess is TRBD1, with 6 bases matching. Sequenced input: peripheral blood. This receptor was identified in a human donor in a cohort sampled during active COVID-19. The CDR3 region: CASSITGQAFTEAFF. The nucleotide sequence is given as TGTGCCAGTAGTATTACGGGACAAGCATTTACTGAAGCTTTCTTT.